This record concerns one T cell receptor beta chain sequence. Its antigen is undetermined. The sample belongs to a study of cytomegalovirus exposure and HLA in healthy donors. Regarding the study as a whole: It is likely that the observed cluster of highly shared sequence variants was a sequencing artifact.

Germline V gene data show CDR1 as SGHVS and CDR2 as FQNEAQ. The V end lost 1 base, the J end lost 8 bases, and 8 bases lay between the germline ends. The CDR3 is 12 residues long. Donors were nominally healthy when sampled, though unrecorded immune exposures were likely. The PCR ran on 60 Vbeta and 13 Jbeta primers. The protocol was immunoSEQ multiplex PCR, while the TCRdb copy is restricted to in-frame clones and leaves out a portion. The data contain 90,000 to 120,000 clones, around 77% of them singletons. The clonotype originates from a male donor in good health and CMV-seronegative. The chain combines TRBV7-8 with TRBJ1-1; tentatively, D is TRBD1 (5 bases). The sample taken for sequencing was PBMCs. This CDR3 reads CASSLVQGEAFF. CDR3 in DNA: TGTGCCAGCAGCTTAGTGCAGGGAGAAGCTTTCTTT.